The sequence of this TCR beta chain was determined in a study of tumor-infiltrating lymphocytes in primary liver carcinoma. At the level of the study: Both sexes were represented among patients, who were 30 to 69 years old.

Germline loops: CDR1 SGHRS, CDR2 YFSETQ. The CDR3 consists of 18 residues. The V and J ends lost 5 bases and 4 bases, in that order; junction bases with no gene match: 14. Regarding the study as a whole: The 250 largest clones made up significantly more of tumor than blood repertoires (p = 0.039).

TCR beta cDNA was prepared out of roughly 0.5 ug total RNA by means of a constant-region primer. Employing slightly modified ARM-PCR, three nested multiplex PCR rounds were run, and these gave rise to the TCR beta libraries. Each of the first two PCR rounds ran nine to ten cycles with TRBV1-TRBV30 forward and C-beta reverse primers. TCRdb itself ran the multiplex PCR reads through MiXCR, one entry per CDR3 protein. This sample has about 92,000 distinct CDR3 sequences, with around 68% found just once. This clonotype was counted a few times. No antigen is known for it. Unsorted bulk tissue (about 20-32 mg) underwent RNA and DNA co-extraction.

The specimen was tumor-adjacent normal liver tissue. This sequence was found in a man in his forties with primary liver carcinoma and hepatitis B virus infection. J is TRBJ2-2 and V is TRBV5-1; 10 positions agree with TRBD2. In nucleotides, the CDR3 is TGCGCCAGCAGTTCTAGCGGGAGTTCGGTATCGCGCACCGGGGAGCTGTTTTTT. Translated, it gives CASSSSGSSVSRTGELFF.